Reported below is one T cell receptor beta chain. The V gene lost 5 bases and the J gene lost 0 bases, with 14 bases spanning the gap. The CDR3 sequence is 16 residues long. Germline CDR1 is SEHNR and CDR2 is FQNEAQ (reference sequence). The table came from immunoSEQ multiplex PCR; TCRdb's copy has only in-frame clones and leaves some out. The table records roughly 80,000 clones, around four fifths of them present only once. This sample is drawn from a study of blood T cell repertoires in COVID-19. The origin of this receptor is a human donor in a cohort sampled during active COVID-19. Sequenced input: peripheral blood. V gene TRBV7-9 combines with J gene TRBJ1-3, with no clear D. The CDR3 is CASSPAEAVSGNTIYF. CDR3 DNA: TGTGCCAGCAGCCCCGCGGAGGCCGTCTCTGGAAACACCATATATTTT. The full variable domain, in which reference TRBV7-9 and TRBJ1-3 provide the parts outside the CDR3, is DTGVSQNPRHKITKRGQNVTFRCDPISEHNRLYWYRQTLGQGPEFLTYFQNEAQLEKSRLLSDRFSAERPKGSFSTLEIQRTEQGDSAMYLCASSPAEAVSGNTIYFGEGSWLTVV.